This TCR beta chain comes out of a study of blood T cell repertoires in COVID-19. The CDR3 is made up of 17 amino acids. Per germline, CDR1 SGHTS and CDR2 YDEGEE. Losses at the gene ends were 2 bases for V and 3 bases for J; bases not matched to a gene: 11. Per the original methods: Reference gene primer amplification gave estimated nucleated cell counts. Method: immunoSEQ multiplex PCR; TCRdb's copy keeps in-frame clones and lacks some. The V and J calls and clone size were taken over from that table, and D and trimming were inferred from the DNA. The sample lists roughly 150,000 clones; about 88% were seen once.

The clonotype comes from a woman aged 80 or older with acute or convalescent COVID-19. The sample was peripheral blood. V is TRBV5-8 and J is TRBJ2-7; 10 nucleotides agree with TRBD1. CDR3 loop: CASSFLGDRTGGYEQYF. Written as DNA, the CDR3 is TGTGCCAGCAGCTTCCTGGGTGACAGGACAGGGGGCTACGAGCAGTACTTC.